What follows describes a single T cell receptor (beta chain). The specificity of this receptor is unknown. Base quality data are lacking; no much larger clone is found one base away. In light of the paper, this sample's time point label describes: about 28 days (+/-7) after the second vaccine dose. AZD1222 recipients given second doses at about 4 weeks or at about 12 weeks were pooled, since spike-specific TCR depth and breadth were not found to differ between the two schedules. Samples from vaccinated people were obtained from the UK trials COV001 and COV002, which included a single-blind randomized controlled phase 2/3 trial of AZD1222 (ChAdOx1 nCoV-19) in healthy adults. For TCRbeta chain sequencing, PBMC samples were collected from trial participants at day 0 and at day 28 after the second dose. These data belong to a study of T cell responses to AZD1222 COVID-19 vaccine (dated by TCRdb to 2020 to 2022). Describing the broader study: A total of 240 or so trial participants underwent TCR sequencing, of whom about 210 had received two doses of AZD1222 and some 25 had received two doses of the MenACWY control vaccine. Trial participants were enrolled by age into 18-55, 56-69 and 70-plus year subgroups, with about 150, 28 and 57 TCR-sequenced participants respectively.

Trimming at the junction amounts to 7 bases on V and 6 bases on J, and the germline ends lie 18 bases apart. Taken from cysteine to phenylalanine, the CDR3 has 15 residues. Only the CDR3 DNA stays, 45 bases, in frame from base 1. CDR1 MDHEN and CDR2 SYDVKM are derived from the germline V gene. Study-wide conclusions, independent of this receptor: Participants were mostly white British and included more females than males, and it was suggested by the authors that clonal diversity may have been underestimated. Reportedly, close to half of the unique spike-specific TCRs recognized epitopes lying outside the regions that are mutated in the B.1.351 and B.1.1.7 variants. In the small 56-69-year group, the increase in depth fell short of significance, most likely because of low power. Because no day 14 peak-response samples were available, repertoires were characterized only after the peak T cell response. CD4 TCRs associated with the vaccine covered the entire spike protein, and the dominant responses were in regions 160-218 and 743-854. Only five to seven AZD1222 recipients were SARS-CoV-2 seropositive at baseline, limiting conclusions about previously exposed vaccinees. After two AZD1222 doses, spike-specific TCR breadth and depth were significantly higher than at day 0 and than in MenACWY recipients.

The CDR3 regions of human TCRbeta chains were analyzed by immunosequencing. The authors' pipeline ran thus. TCRs in the repertoires were compared against a reference library of SARS-CoV-2-specific TCRs that had been generated with the MIRA antigen-specificity platform. Breadth meant the fraction of unique TCRs that were SARS-CoV-2-associated, whereas depth meant the fraction of total T cells that were SARS-CoV-2-associated. Using the MIRA data, every spike-specific TCR was mapped to the spike region that the TCR reacted to and assigned to either a CD4 or a CD8 class. Log10-transformed breadth and depth values were compared by one-way ANOVA with Sidak's multiple comparisons tests. TCRdb's version of the immuneACCESS table is confined to in-frame rearrangements and falls short of the full clone set. An unresolved V gene accounts for under half of the shortfall where checked; the remainder is of unknown origin. V, J and clone size are those of that table, while D and trimming were read from the DNA. This sample holds roughly 170,000 clones; 85% to 95% were observed only once. Around 1.6% of the sample is held by the ten biggest clonotypes.

This specimen was peripheral blood, taken 28 days after the second AZD1222 dose. The clonotype comes from an adult who received the AZD1222 COVID-19 vaccine. The receptor chain draws on TRBV28 and TRBJ2-2; the D gene is perhaps TRBD1, from 5 matching bases. The CDR3 protein sequence reads: CASNLPGFRAGELFF. The nucleotide sequence is TGTGCCAGCAATCTTCCAGGGTTTCGGGCCGGGGAGCTGTTTTTT. When the CDR3 is completed using the reference TRBV28 and TRBJ2-2 genes on either side, the full variable domain is DVKVTQSSRYLVKRTGEKVFLECVQDMDHENMFWYRQDPGLGLRLIYFSYDVKMKEKGDIPEGYSVSREKKERFSLILESASTNQTSMYLCASNLPGFRAGELFFGEGSRLTVL.